This T cell receptor beta chain derives from a study of neurological immune-mediated disorders. Synthesis of cDNA used 5'RACE (with 10-nucleotide random UMIs). MiXCR, applied by TCRdb to the 5' RACE reads, yields one record per CDR3 protein. The table includes around 46,000 distinct CDR3 sequences, about 25% detected once. 2 million unsorted PBMCs were stored in RNAlater at -80 °C before RNA extraction. The material sequenced was PBMCs. The TCR comes from a woman in her 70s in good health.

The chain's CDR3 is CASGGQGGLETQYF. CDR3 DNA: TGTGCCAGTGGGGGACAGGGAGGGTTAGAGACCCAGTACTTC. The V gene is TRBV6-5, the J gene TRBJ2-5; the match to TRBD1 covers 9 bases. V lost 9 bases and J lost 4; bases outside the gene matches: 9. This CDR3 contains 14 residues. The germline CDR1 and CDR2 sequences are MNHEY and SVGAGI.